This passage covers 31 T cell receptor beta chains from one sample sequenced in a study of CD8+ T cells in alopecia areata. Extracted from the samples, RNA was reverse transcribed into cDNA to serve as the sequencing template. Generated by immunoSEQ multiplex PCR, the TCRdb table keeps only in-frame clones and is missing some. The repertoire consists of around 190,000 clones, with around three fifths occurring once and the leading ten covering 4% to 6%. The sample consisted of CD8+ T cells sorted from blood. The source of these receptors is a human donor in good health.

The chain employs TRBV6-1 and TRBJ1-6; D is ambiguous. Trimming cost V 7 bases and J 8 bases, with 12 bases left between them. The CDR3 consists of 13 residues. CDR1 MNHNS and CDR2 SASEGT come from the germline V gene. CDR3 protein: CASKETGDSPLHF. The CDR3 nucleotides are TGTGCCAGCAAAGAGACCGGCGATTCACCCCTCCACTTT.

The genes are TRBV7-2 and TRBJ2-7; D unresolved. CDR1 is SGHTA, CDR2 FQGNSA, per germline. The CDR3 length is 14 residues. Trimming left V 3 bases short and J 3 bases short, with 12 bases between. The CDR3 spells CASSLSQPGYEQYF. Written as DNA, the CDR3 is TGTGCCAGCAGCTTGTCTCAACCAGGCTACGAGCAGTACTTC.

The chain couples TRBV9 to TRBJ1-2; 7 bases line up with TRBD1. Germline V gives CDR1 SGDLS, CDR2 YYNGEE. The CDR3 sequence is 14 residues long. V shed 0 bases, J shed 4 bases, and the junction held 3 bases outside the gene matches. The CDR3 nucleotides are TGTGCCAGCAGCGTAGGGACAGGTTCCTATGGCTACACCTTC. Protein: CASSVGTGSYGYTF.

The chain has TRBV4-1 and TRBJ2-7; 7 positions agree with TRBD2. Germline V CDR1 and CDR2: MGHRA, YSYEKL. V lost 4 bases to trimming and J lost 0 bases; unmatched junction nucleotides: 6. The CDR3 runs 15 residues. This chain's CDR3 is CASSPTTSASYEQYF. CDR3 nucleotides: TGCGCCAGCAGCCCTACTACTAGCGCCTCCTACGAGCAGTACTTC.

A few counts support this clone. The chain has TRBV9 and TRBJ1-6; D possibly corresponds to TRBD1 (5 bases). Per germline, CDR1 SGDLS and CDR2 YYNGEE. The CDR3 is made up of 12 amino acids. V gave up 3 bases and J gave up 7 bases, with 5 bases separating them. The CDR3 DNA reads TGTGCCAGCAGCGCAGGGAATTCACCCCTCCACTTT. It encodes CASSAGNSPLHF. Supplemented by reference TRBV9 and TRBJ1-6, the full variable domain reads DSGVTQTPKHLITATGQRVTLRCSPRSGDLSVYWYQQSLDQGLQFLIQYYNGEERAKGNILERFSAQQFPDLHSELNLSSLELGDSALYFCASSAGNSPLHFGNGTRLTVT.

The V and J genes are TRBV27 and TRBJ1-5, with a weak D call TRBD1 (6 bases). Germline-derived CDR1 and CDR2 are MNHEY and SMNVEV (reference sequence). With 5 bases removed from V and 7 bases from J, the gap between germline ends came to 15 bases. The length of the CDR3 is 14 residues. CDR3 loop: CASSPTGGGQPQHF. The CDR3 DNA follows: TGTGCCAGCAGTCCGACGGGGGGCGGGCAGCCCCAGCATTTT.

This chain joins TRBV27 and TRBJ2-7, with D possibly being TRBD2 (6 bases). Trimming took off 6 bases at V and 7 bases at J, with 19 bases between the two ends. Germline CDR1 reads MNHEY; CDR2 reads SMNVEV (reference sequence). CDR3 length: 14 amino acids. The DNA of the CDR3 is TGTGCCAGCAGCCTGGTGGGACTCATAGGGGAGCAGTACTTC. Encoded protein: CASSLVGLIGEQYF.

The chain recombines TRBV29-1 with TRBJ2-1; perhaps TRBD1 as D (5 bases). Trimming pared 2 bases from V and 6 bases from J, leaving 14 bases between. CDR1 and CDR2 from the germline V gene are SQVTM and ANQGSEA. The CDR3 is 14 amino acids. The CDR3 nucleotides are TGCAGCGTTGAAACTACCTTGGGGCCCAATGAGCAGTTCTTC. Its protein product is CSVETTLGPNEQFF.

The chain joins TRBV20-1 to TRBJ1-1; tentatively, D is TRBD1 (5 bases). V lost 8 bases, J lost 0 bases, and 7 bases lay in between. CDR1 DFQATT and CDR2 SNEGSKA come from the germline V gene (reference sequence). CDR3 size: 11 residues. CDR3 in DNA: TGCAGTCGGGGCATGAACACTGAAGCTTTCTTT. Translating gives CSRGMNTEAFF.

This clone was recorded a few times. The junction differs from germline at one of its ends, possibly a read error. This CDR3 is CAISESTGLLF. The CDR3, as DNA: TGTGCCATCAGTGAGTCAACCGGGCTACTCTTC. The V call is TRBV10-3, the J call TRBJ2-7; no clear D gene. The CDR3 has 11 amino acids. The V gene's germline CDR1 is ENHRY and CDR2 SYGVKD.

The chain employs TRBV5-4 and TRBJ1-2; the match to TRBD1 covers 7 bases. CDR3 length equals 15 residues. Germline CDR1 and CDR2: SGHNT and YYREEE (reference sequence). V was pared by 6 bases and J by 1 base, with 9 bases of the junction left unmatched. CDR3 DNA: TGTGCCAGCAACCCCGACAGGGCCAGTAACTATGGCTACACCTTC. Its translation: CASNPDRASNYGYTF.

J is TRBJ2-3 and V is TRBV29-1, with D possibly TRBD1 on 6 matching bases. The V end was cut by 5 bases, the J end by 9 bases, with 15 bases between. Germline V gives CDR1 SQVTM, CDR2 ANQGSEA. This CDR3 has 12 residues. The CDR3 is CSVSGQRGTQYF. The CDR3 DNA is TGCAGCGTTTCCGGACAGCGAGGAACGCAGTATTTT.

The V call is TRBV19, the J call TRBJ1-1; no definite D call. The CDR3 is 14 amino acids. V lost 1 base, J lost 1 base, and 7 bases lay in between. The V gene's germline CDR1 is LNHDA and CDR2 SQIVND (reference sequence). CDR3 bases: TGTGCCAGTAGTATAGCCACAGCGAACACTGAAGCTTTCTTT. Its translation is CASSIATANTEAFF.

This chain uses TRBV2 with TRBJ1-2; no clear D. The CDR3 covers 15 residues. V was clipped by 11 bases and J by 4 bases, with 23 bases between them. Germline V gene data show CDR1 as SNHLY and CDR2 as FYNNEI. The CDR3 sequence: CAASKESPLVYGYTF. CDR3 bases: TGTGCCGCCAGCAAAGAAAGTCCTCTGGTCTATGGCTACACCTTC.

The rearrangement links TRBV5-6 to TRBJ2-3, with 8 bases that match TRBD1. The germline gives CDR1 SGHDT, CDR2 YYEEEE. Germline trimming cut 4 bases from V and 2 bases from J; bases unmatched to any gene: 6. The CDR3 is made up of 15 amino acids. The CDR3 nucleotides are TGTGCCAGCAGCCCCGGGACAGGATCCACAGATACGCAGTATTTT. Protein sequence: CASSPGTGSTDTQYF. The full variable domain, in which reference TRBV5-6 and TRBJ2-3 provide the parts outside the CDR3, is DAGVTQSPTHLIKTRGQQVTLRCSPKSGHDTVSWYQQALGQGPQFIFQYYEEEERQRGNFPDRFSGHQFPNYSSELNVNALLLGDSALYLCASSPGTGSTDTQYFGPGTRLTVL.

This clone was counted only a few times. J is TRBJ2-7 and V is TRBV7-8; D might be TRBD2 (6 bases). The CDR3 has 14 amino acids. Per germline, CDR1 SGHVS and CDR2 FQNEAQ. V lost 2 bases, J lost 5 bases, and 13 bases lay in between. The CDR3 sequence: CASSLSWGVDEQYF. For the CDR3, the DNA is TGTGCCAGCAGCTTATCCTGGGGGGTCGACGAGCAGTACTTC. Supplemented by reference TRBV7-8 and TRBJ2-7, the full variable domain reads GAGVSQSPRYKVAKRGQDVALRCDPISGHVSLFWYQQALGQGPEFLTYFQNEAQLDKSGLPSDRFFAERPEGSVSTLKIQRTQQEDSAVYLCASSLSWGVDEQYFGPGTRLTVT.

The V and J genes are TRBV7-9 and TRBJ2-2; the D is unclear. CDR1 SEHNR and CDR2 FQNEAQ come from the germline V gene (reference sequence). The CDR3 extends over 12 amino acids. Between the trimmed V and J ends, which lost 5 bases and 6 bases, there was a span of 7 bases. CDR3 nucleotides: TGTGCCAGCAGCCAAGGCGCCGGGGAGCTGTTTTTT. Amino acids: CASSQGAGELFF.

The chain couples TRBV4-1 to TRBJ2-3; D not resolved. V lost 1 base, J lost 5 bases, and 4 bases lay in between. Germline assignment: CDR1 MGHRA and CDR2 YSYEKL. The CDR3 has 12 residues. Here the CDR3 reads CASSQAGDTQYF. For the CDR3, the DNA is TGCGCCAGCAGCCAAGCCGGAGATACGCAGTATTTT.

The chain joins TRBV7-6 to TRBJ1-4; TRBD1 might be the D (5 bases). The V gene's germline CDR1 is SGHVS and CDR2 FNYEAQ. The CDR3 consists of 17 residues. The V end was cut by 0 bases, the J end by 4 bases, with 15 bases between. The CDR3: CASSLAPPGTVNEKLFF. DNA of the CDR3: TGTGCCAGCAGCTTAGCGCCTCCGGGGACCGTTAATGAAAAACTGTTTTTT.

This clone has a handful of counts. The chain uses TRBV7-9 and TRBJ1-5, with a weak D call TRBD1 (5 bases). Germline-derived CDR1 and CDR2 are SEHNR and FQNEAQ (reference sequence). The germline V and J ends were trimmed by 5 bases and 2 bases, with 13 bases remaining between them. This CDR3 region has 15 residues. The CDR3 sequence: CASSKTGFGNQPQHF. DNA of the CDR3: TGTGCCAGCAGCAAAACAGGTTTTGGCAATCAGCCCCAGCATTTT.

The rearrangement uses TRBV6-5 and TRBJ2-7; D is unresolved. V was shortened by 10 bases and J by 0 bases, with 10 bases between the two germline ends. Germline V gene data show CDR1 as MNHEY and CDR2 as SVGAGI. The CDR3 covers 12 residues. CDR3 DNA sequence: TGTGCCACGTCGCTAGGCTCCTACGAGCAGTACTTC. The encoded protein is CATSLGSYEQYF.

This chain joins TRBV27 and TRBJ2-1; TRBD1 aligns across 7 bases. From germline, CDR1 is MNHEY and CDR2 SMNVEV (reference sequence). Trimming took 5 bases from V and 6 from J; bases not matched to a gene: 4. CDR3 length: 13 amino acids. This CDR3 reads CASSMGQLNEQFF. DNA of the CDR3: TGTGCCAGCAGTATGGGACAGCTCAATGAGCAGTTCTTC.

There are a few counts of this clone. This chain links TRBV19 with TRBJ1-1; unclear D gene. V was cut by 3 bases and J by 1 base, with 6 bases left in between. The CDR3 runs to 13 residues. Germline-derived CDR1 and CDR2 are LNHDA and SQIVND (reference sequence). CDR3 amino acids: CASSIMTNTEAFF. CDR3 sequence (DNA): TGTGCCAGTAGTATCATGACGAACACTGAAGCTTTCTTT.

The CDR3 sequence is CSVEYQGALAYEQYF. The CDR3 DNA reads as TGCAGCGTTGAATATCAGGGGGCTTTGGCCTACGAGCAGTACTTC. The chain uses TRBV29-1 and TRBJ2-7, with TRBD1 identical over 8 bases. Trimming cost V 2 bases and J 2 bases; bases outside gene matches: 8. The length of the CDR3 is 15 residues. Germline V gene lookup returns CDR1 SQVTM and CDR2 ANQGSEA.

Regarding this clone: The same CDR3 can be traced to other DNA sequences in this sample. This chain uses TRBV6-1 with TRBJ1-5; D unresolved. This CDR3 contains 15 residues. CDR1 and CDR2 from the germline V gene are MNHNS and SASEGT. Trimming shortened V by 1 base and J by 2 bases, and 9 bases separated the two germline ends. CDR3 sequence: CASSEVPGGNQPQHF. The CDR3 bases are TGTGCCAGCAGTGAAGTCCCGGGCGGCAATCAGCCCCAGCATTTT.

This clone was detected a few times. The chain recombines TRBV5-4 with TRBJ2-5; D ambiguous. The germline V and J ends were trimmed by 4 bases and 3 bases, with 16 bases remaining between them. Germline CDR1 is SGHNT and CDR2 is YYREEE (reference sequence). This CDR3 has 15 amino acids. The CDR3, as DNA: TGTGCCAGCAGCCGTGTCCCTTCGCCCAAAGAGACCCAGTACTTC. It codes for CASSRVPSPKETQYF. Variable domain in full (rest from reference TRBV5-4 and TRBJ2-5): ETGVTQSPTHLIKTRGQQVTLRCSSQSGHNTVSWYQQALGQGPQFIFQYYREEENGRGNFPPRFSGLQFPNYSSELNVNALELDDSALYLCASSRVPSPKETQYFGPGTRLLVL.

The V and J genes are TRBV29-1 and TRBJ1-1, with a weak D call TRBD1 (6 bases). The germline V gene encodes CDR1 SQVTM and CDR2 ANQGSEA. This CDR3 region has 13 residues. V dropped 7 bases and J dropped 0 bases, with 12 bases sitting between them. The CDR3 loop is CSADTGLNTEAFF. The CDR3 DNA is TGCAGCGCCGACACAGGGTTGAACACTGAAGCTTTCTTT.

The chain is built from TRBV18 and TRBJ2-7, with 8 bases aligning to TRBD1. Germline V gene data show CDR1 as KGHSH and CDR2 as LQKENI. V was clipped by 4 bases and J by 4 bases; unmatched bases: 6. The length of the CDR3 is 14 residues. In DNA, the CDR3 is TGTGCCAGCTCACGGGCCAGGGGGCTGTACGAGCAGTACTTC. Translated, it gives CASSRARGLYEQYF.

As for this clone: At one boundary the junction diverges from the germline segment, which might be a read error. This chain joins TRBV2 and TRBJ2-3; 16 bases fit TRBD2. CDR3 length: 13 amino acids. From germline, CDR1 is SNHLY and CDR2 FYNNEI. This CDR3 is CGTSGGARDTQYF. CDR3 coding DNA: TGCGGGACTAGCGGGGGGGCCAGAGATACGCAGTATTTT.

This clone was observed a few times. V gene TRBV27 combines with J gene TRBJ2-5; D may correspond to TRBD1 or TRBD2 (5 bases each). TRBJ2-7 matches the DNA end more closely, so the J call is doubtful. From germline, CDR1 is MNHEY and CDR2 SMNVEV (reference sequence). The CDR3 contains 14 residues. This CDR3 is CASSTLGGAYEQYF. CDR3 nucleotides: TGTGCCAGCAGTACTCTTGGGGGAGCCTACGAGCAGTACTTC.

This clone was seen once. The rearrangement uses TRBV9 and TRBJ1-1, with D possibly being TRBD1 (5 bases). This CDR3 contains 15 residues. The germline V gene has CDR1 SGDLS and CDR2 YYNGEE. V lost 4 bases and J lost 1, with 14 bases in between. This chain's CDR3 is CASSPSGTGNTEAFF. CDR3 coding DNA: TGTGCCAGCAGCCCGTCCGGGACGGGGAACACTGAAGCTTTCTTT.